One and the same sample provided the 7 T cell receptor beta chains below, sequenced in a study of cytomegalovirus exposure and HLA in healthy donors. The PCR contained 60 Vbeta and 13 Jbeta primers. Measured with immunoSEQ multiplex PCR; TCRdb has only the in-frame clones, and not every one. The sample consists of around 120,000 clones, over 60% of them appearing once. The sample taken for sequencing was PBMCs. All receptors come from a man in his thirties or forties in good health and CMV-seropositive.

This clone has a single count. V gene TRBV18 combines with J gene TRBJ2-1; 10 bases agree with TRBD2. The germline CDR1 and CDR2 sequences are KGHSH and LQKENI. The junction had 9 bases not matched to a gene; V was cut back by 2 bases and J by 5 bases. This CDR3 contains 17 residues. CDR3 DNA: TGTGCCAGCTCACCAGTCCTGAGCGGGGGGGCCCACAATGAGCAGTTCTTC. Translating gives CASSPVLSGGAHNEQFF.

This rearrangement joins TRBV27 to TRBJ1-1, with D unclear. This CDR3 comprises 13 residues. The V end lost 0 bases, the J end lost 1 base, and 3 bases lay between the germline ends. Germline lookup yields CDR1 MNHEY and CDR2 SMNVEV (reference sequence). The CDR3 loop is CASSLSRNTEAFF. DNA for the CDR3: TGTGCCAGCAGTTTATCCCGGAACACTGAAGCTTTCTTT.

This sequence joins TRBV6-4 and TRBJ1-2; TRBD1 agrees at 9 bases. CDR3 length equals 20 residues. J was trimmed by 3 bases and V by 7 bases; bases with no gene match: 24. Germline V CDR1 and CDR2: MRHNA, SNTAGT. The CDR3 protein is CASKRVLRFRDRDFHYGYTF. CDR3 DNA sequence: TGTGCCAGCAAACGAGTTTTGCGATTTAGGGACAGGGACTTCCACTATGGCTACACCTTC.

The chain uses TRBV4-3 and TRBJ1-1, with D possibly being TRBD1 (5 bases). The CDR3 has 13 residues. Germline assignment: CDR1 LGHNA and CDR2 YSLEER. V lost 5 bases to trimming and J lost 1 base, with 8 bases between them. CDR3 bases: TGCGCCAGCAGCAATGACAGGAACACTGAAGCTTTCTTT. This translates into CASSNDRNTEAFF.

The CDR3 here is CASSSRRMLLAGDETQYF. The CDR3 nucleotides are TGTGCCAGTAGTTCTAGGCGTATGCTACTAGCGGGAGACGAGACCCAGTACTTC. The chain combines TRBV19 with TRBJ2-5, with TRBD2 identical over 11 bases. With V trimmed by 5 bases and J by 5 bases, 16 bases remained unmatched. Per germline, CDR1 LNHDA and CDR2 SQIVND (reference sequence). CDR3 size: 18 residues.

V is TRBV11-2 and J is TRBJ1-5, with D possibly TRBD1 on 5 matching bases. The V end lost 3 bases, the J end lost 4 bases, and 10 bases lay between the germline ends. Germline assignment: CDR1 SGHAT and CDR2 FQNNGV. The CDR3 length is 14 residues. In DNA form, the CDR3 reads TGTGCCAGCAGCTTTTGGGCAGGGAATCAGCCCCAGCATTTT. Protein: CASSFWAGNQPQHF.

As regards this clone: The junction shows a germline mismatch at one end, possibly a read error. This specimen includes other DNA sequences encoding the same CDR3. V gene TRBV4-2 combines with J gene TRBJ2-6, with D possibly matching TRBD1 (5 bases). The CDR3 length is 18 residues. Per germline, CDR1 LGHNA and CDR2 YNFKEQ. CDR3 sequence: CASSQDNSGYSGANVLTF. CDR3 sequence (DNA): TGTGCCAGCAGCCAAGATAATTCAGGGTACTCTGGGGCCAACGTCCTAACTTTC.